These T cell receptor beta chains were read from a single sample in a study of T cells after somatic rescue of genetic block. Assay used: immunoSEQ multiplex PCR; TCRdb lists only in-frame clones, some missing. The sample lists approximately 13,000 clones; approximately 72% were seen once. Sequencing used peripheral blood mononuclear cells (PBMCs). These receptors were obtained from a boy aged 10-17 years. CDR3s include the opening cysteine and the closing phenylalanine or tryptophan. The D gene is left open where the match is weak. The size field is filled for only some rows; it gives once, few, many or a size class.

>NA|TRBJ1-5|NA|TRBV6-6
CASSYSAGFNQPQHF
TGTGCCAGCAGTTACTCAGCAGGATTTAATCAGCCCCAGCATTTT
>NA|TRBJ2-3|TRBD2|TRBV7-2
CASSGRDTDTQYF
TGTGCCAGCAGCGGGAGGGACACAGATACGCAGTATTTT
>NA|TRBJ2-7|NA|TRBV6-5
CASSAWATSSYEQYF
TGTGCCAGCAGTGCTTGGGCAACTAGCTCCTACGAGCAGTACTTC
>NA|TRBJ1-2|NA|TRBV2
CASSVRGGYGYTF
TGTGCCAGCAGTGTACGAGGGGGCTATGGCTACACCTTC
>NA|TRBJ2-5|NA|TRBV7-3
CASSSGTWGTQYF
TGTGCCAGCAGCTCCGGCACGTGGGGTACCCAGTACTTC
>NA|TRBJ2-7|TRBD1|TRBV13
CASSRGTGDPYEQYF
TGTGCCAGCAGCCGTGGGACAGGGGACCCCTACGAGCAGTACTTC
>NA|TRBJ1-1|NA|TRBV18
CASSLSTGRTEAFF
TGTGCCAGCTCACTGTCGACGGGGAGGACTGAAGCTTTCTTT
>few|TRBJ1-1|TRBD1|TRBV6-5
CASSGDRVYTEAFF
TGTGCCAGCAGTGGGGACAGGGTATACACTGAAGCTTTCTTT
>NA|TRBJ2-3|NA|TRBV5-1
CASSAFSQLYSSTDTQYF
TGCGCCAGCAGCGCCTTCTCCCAACTGTATTCTAGCACAGATACGCAGTATTTT
>NA|TRBJ1-1|NA|TRBV6-4
CASSVSMNTEAFF
TGTGCCAGCAGTGTCTCAATGAACACTGAAGCTTTCTTT
>NA|TRBJ2-2|NA|TRBV6-1
CASRGGLNTGELFF
TGTGCCAGCAGGGGCGGACTCAACACCGGGGAGCTGTTTTTT
>NA|TRBJ2-7|TRBD1|TRBV29-1
CSVQDRGLLWYEQYF
TGCAGCGTTCAGGACAGGGGACTGCTTTGGTACGAGCAGTACTTC
>NA|TRBJ2-7|TRBD1|TRBV18
CASSPRGATGGFHEQYF
TGTGCCAGCTCACCTCGGGGGGCGACAGGGGGCTTCCACGAGCAGTACTTC
>few|TRBJ2-7|NA|TRBV7-6
CASSLEDTRTYEQYF
TGTGCCAGCAGCTTAGAGGACACTAGGACCTACGAGCAGTACTTC
>NA|TRBJ2-7|TRBD1|TRBV11-3
CASSFGQGFHEQYF
TGTGCCAGCAGCTTCGGACAGGGATTCCACGAGCAGTACTTC
>NA|TRBJ2-7|NA|TRBV18
CASSPQGDYEQYF
TGTGCCAGCTCACCACAGGGGGACTACGAGCAGTACTTC
>NA|TRBJ1-2|NA|TRBV28
CASSLKGGRGQLQF
TGTGCCAGCAGTTTAAAGGGGGGGCGAGGACAGCTCCAGTTC
>once|TRBJ2-3|NA|TRBV5-1
CASSPRPASTDTQYF
TGCGCCAGCAGCCCACGACCCGCTAGCACAGATACGCAGTATTTT
>NA|TRBJ2-3|NA|TRBV5-1
CASSSDRGRTDTQYF
TGCGCCAGCAGCTCGGACCGTGGTAGGACAGATACGCAGTATTTT
>few|TRBJ1-2|NA|TRBV6-5
CASSYSRREAYGYTF
TGTGCCAGCAGTTACTCGCGCAGGGAAGCCTATGGCTACACCTTC
>NA|TRBJ1-1|TRBD1|TRBV19
CASRLQGASEAFF
TGTGCCAGTAGGCTTCAGGGGGCGTCGGAAGCTTTCTTT
>NA|TRBJ1-1|NA|TRBV29-1
CSVRTPEAFF
TGCAGCGTCCGGACGCCTGAAGCTTTCTTT
>once|TRBJ1-3|NA|TRBV25-1
CASKGGNTIYF
TGTGCCAGCAAAGGAGGAAACACCATATATTTT
>NA|TRBJ2-1|TRBD2|TRBV7-2
CASSAAGTSVGNEQFF
TGTGCCAGCAGCGCCGCCGGGACTAGCGTTGGCAATGAGCAGTTCTTC
>few|TRBJ1-2|NA|TRBV6-1
CASSEGGYGYTF
TGTGCCAGCAGTGAAGGAGGCTATGGCTACACCTTC
>NA|TRBJ1-3|NA|TRBV9
CASSAGGGSGNTIYF
TGTGCCAGCAGCGCGGGAGGGGGTTCTGGAAACACCATATATTTT
>NA|TRBJ1-1|NA|TRBV19
CASSIDRGNTEAFF
TGTGCCAGTAGTATAGACAGGGGAAACACTGAAGCTTTCTTT
>NA|TRBJ2-7|TRBD1|TRBV29-1
CSVEGQGRKQYF
TGCAGCGTGGAGGGACAGGGTAGGAAGCAGTACTTC
>NA|TRBJ2-7|TRBD2|TRBV6-5
CASSRLAGTYEQYF
TGTGCCAGCAGCCGGCTAGCGGGCACCTACGAGCAGTACTTC
>NA|TRBJ2-5|NA|TRBV7-6
CASSKRGGETQYF
TGTGCCAGCAGCAAGAGGGGCGGAGAGACCCAGTACTTC
>NA|TRBJ1-1|NA|TRBV9
CASSVRAEGMSTEAFF
TGTGCCAGCAGCGTCCGGGCGGAGGGAATGAGCACTGAAGCTTTCTTT
>NA|TRBJ2-7|NA|TRBV7-6
CASSFGAPSYEQYF
TGTGCCAGCAGCTTTGGGGCCCCCTCCTACGAGCAGTACTTC
>NA|TRBJ2-7|TRBD1|TRBV18
CASSPYGTAYEQYF
TGTGCCAGCTCACCTTACGGGACAGCCTACGAGCAGTACTTC
>NA|TRBJ1-5|TRBD1|TRBV7-9
CASSLPEQGPGQPQHF
TGTGCCAGCAGCTTGCCGGAACAGGGGCCCGGGCAGCCCCAGCATTTT
>NA|TRBJ2-7|NA|TRBV6-1
CASSPQEGSYEQYF
TGTGCCAGCAGTCCACAGGAAGGGAGCTACGAGCAGTACTTC
>NA|TRBJ2-2|NA|TRBV5-1
CASSLGKELFF
TGCGCCAGCAGCTTGGGAAAGGAGCTGTTTTTT
>NA|TRBJ2-3|NA|TRBV4-2
CASSQTGTQYF
TGTGCCAGCAGCCAAACCGGGACGCAGTATTTT
>few|TRBJ2-5|NA|TRBV9
CASSVGGRGAGETQYF
TGTGCCAGCAGCGTAGGCGGTAGGGGCGCGGGAGAGACCCAGTACTTC
>NA|TRBJ2-2|NA|TRBV29-1
CSVDDSTGELFF
TGCAGCGTTGACGACTCCACCGGGGAGCTGTTTTTT
>NA|TRBJ2-3|NA|TRBV9
CASSGSLVGRTDTQYF
TGTGCCAGCAGCGGATCCTTAGTAGGGCGCACAGATACGCAGTATTTT
>NA|TRBJ2-2|NA|TRBV5-1
CASSLRAGKGGELFF
TGCGCCAGCAGCTTGCGGGCAGGGAAGGGCGGGGAGCTGTTTTTT
>NA|TRBJ2-7|NA|TRBV2
CASSYMGGSYEQYF
TGTGCCAGCAGTTACATGGGGGGCTCCTACGAGCAGTACTTC